These 21 T cell receptor beta chains were sequenced from one sample in a study of blood T cell repertoires in COVID-19. Clones were read by immunoSEQ multiplex PCR, and TCRdb kept only the in-frame ones, dropping some. The sample yields 310,000 or so clones, around 90% seen once. The sequenced sample was PBMCs or T cells enriched from blood (not recorded which). The receptor source for this set is a woman under 40 who had recovered from COVID-19.

This clone has more than one count but fewer than ten. This sequence joins TRBV7-9 and TRBJ1-1; D is undetermined. The germline CDR1 and CDR2 sequences are SEHNR and FQNEAQ (reference sequence). The V end lost 1 base, the J end lost 8 bases, and 8 bases lay between the germline ends. The CDR3 runs 12 residues. Here the CDR3 reads CASSLVEREAFF. In DNA form, the CDR3 reads TGTGCCAGCAGCTTAGTTGAGCGAGAAGCTTTCTTT. Supplemented by reference TRBV7-9 and TRBJ1-1, the full variable domain reads DTGVSQNPRHKITKRGQNVTFRCDPISEHNRLYWYRQTLGQGPEFLTYFQNEAQLEKSRLLSDRFSAERPKGSFSTLEIQRTEQGDSAMYLCASSLVEREAFFGQGTRLTVV.

This clone showed up just once. The chain employs TRBV19 and TRBJ2-2; D uncertain. Trimming removed 1 base at V and 3 bases at J, with 3 bases between. This CDR3 comprises 13 residues. CDR1 and CDR2 from the germline V gene are LNHDA and SQIVND (reference sequence). CDR3 region: CASSIAYTGELFF. CDR3 bases: TGTGCCAGTAGTATAGCGTACACCGGGGAGCTGTTTTTT.

This sequence joins TRBV19 and TRBJ1-5; TRBD1 agrees at 10 bases. Germline loops: CDR1 LNHDA, CDR2 SQIVND (reference sequence). V gave up 5 bases and J gave up 6 bases; unmatched junction bases: 10. There are 16 residues in the CDR3. This CDR3 is CASSRWGQGLGQPQHF. For the CDR3, the DNA is TGTGCCAGTAGTCGGTGGGGACAGGGGCTTGGTCAGCCCCAGCATTTT.

This clone was picked up one time. This chain links TRBV3-1 (or the pseudogene TRBV3-2) with TRBJ1-6; perhaps TRBD1 as D (6 bases). The CDR3 covers 17 residues. In germline, CDR1 is LGHDT, CDR2 YNNKEL (reference sequence). The germline V and J ends were trimmed by 1 base and 2 bases, with 12 bases remaining between them. The DNA of the CDR3 is TGTGCCAGCAGCCAAGCAGTCAGGGGACCCTATAATTCACCCCTCCACTTT. Translated: CASSQAVRGPYNSPLHF.

The chain recombines TRBV5-1 with TRBJ1-1; D is unclear. The germline gives CDR1 SGHRS, CDR2 YFSETQ. V lost 0 bases to trimming and J lost 4 bases, with 16 bases between them. The CDR3 is 16 residues long. The DNA for the CDR3 is TGCGCCAGCAGCTTGGGGGTCCGTGAGGGTGGCACTGAAGCTTTCTTT. Encoded protein: CASSLGVREGGTEAFF.

The sample holds a few counts of this clone. The chain has TRBV5-4 and TRBJ2-3; 12 nucleotides match TRBD1. This CDR3 has 16 amino acids. From germline, CDR1 is SGHNT and CDR2 YYREEE (reference sequence). With 2 bases clipped from V and 3 bases from J, the junction kept 4 bases outside the gene matches. The CDR3 here is CASSLGDRGLTDTQYF. In DNA, the CDR3 is TGTGCCAGCAGCTTAGGGGACAGGGGGCTGACAGATACGCAGTATTTT.

In this sample, this clone turned up once. The chain is built from TRBV2 and TRBJ1-5; tentative D call: TRBD1 (6 bases). In germline, CDR1 is SNHLY, CDR2 FYNNEI. The germline V and J ends were trimmed by 3 bases and 7 bases, with 13 bases remaining between them. The CDR3 spans 14 residues. The CDR3: CASSDLSQGQPQHF. The CDR3 bases are TGTGCCAGCAGTGATCTCTCCCAGGGGCAGCCCCAGCATTTT.

This clone has only one observation. The J gene is TRBJ1-6, the V gene TRBV30, with 7 bases lining up with TRBD1. The CDR3 sequence is 13 residues long. Trimming at V came to 6 bases and at J to 7 bases, leaving 6 bases not matched to a gene. Germline assignment: CDR1 GTSNPN and CDR2 SVGIG (reference sequence). CDR3 bases: TGTGCCTGTCGGGACAGCACCAATTCACCCCTCCACTTT. Protein sequence: CACRDSTNSPLHF.

The chain employs TRBV18 and TRBJ1-1; D is undetermined. V was pared by 4 bases and J by 6 bases, with 15 bases between. Germline loops: CDR1 KGHSH, CDR2 LQKENI. This CDR3 spans 14 amino acids. The DNA for the CDR3 is TGTGCCAGCTCACAGGAAGGGAGGGCTGCTGAAGCTTTCTTT. Residues: CASSQEGRAAEAFF.

This clone is a singleton in its sample. The V gene is TRBV6-5, the J gene TRBJ2-2, with D possibly TRBD2 on 7 matching bases. The ends were cut back, 7 bases at V and 2 bases at J, with 11 bases in the middle. The CDR3 totals 14 residues. The V gene's germline CDR1 is MNHEY and CDR2 SVGAGI. The CDR3 nucleotides read TGTGCCAGCATGGGGGGGGCAAACACCGGGGAGCTGTTTTTT. Protein sequence: CASMGGANTGELFF.

CDR3 in DNA: TGTGCCAGCAGTTACACCCGCGGACAGACTGAAGCTTTCTTT. Amino acid sequence: CASSYTRGQTEAFF. V usage is TRBV6-5 and J usage is TRBJ1-1; a weak D match, TRBD1 (6 bases). Germline CDR1 MNHEY, CDR2 SVGAGI. V was cut by 2 bases and J by 5 bases, with 12 bases left in between. The CDR3 contains 14 residues.

As DNA, the CDR3 is TGTGCCTGGACGAAGGGGACTGAAGCTTTCTTT. Translation gives CAWTKGTEAFF. The V gene is TRBV30, the J gene TRBJ1-1; D may be TRBD1 (5 bases). Per the germline V gene, CDR1 is GTSNPN and CDR2 is SVGIG (reference sequence). The V and J ends lost 4 bases and 5 bases respectively, with 8 bases between them. CDR3 size: 11 residues.

The chain recombines TRBV5-5 with TRBJ2-1; 9 positions match TRBD2. Germline CDR1 is SGHKS and CDR2 is YYEKEE (reference sequence). There are 16 residues in the CDR3. With 0 bases clipped from V and 5 bases from J, the junction kept 6 bases outside the gene matches. The CDR3 DNA follows: TGTGCCAGCAGCTTGGTTGTGACTAGCGGAAACAATGAGCAGTTCTTC. Amino acids: CASSLVVTSGNNEQFF.

The chain employs TRBV7-2 and TRBJ1-1; possibly TRBD1 for D (5 bases). In germline, CDR1 is SGHTA, CDR2 FQGNSA. The V end was cut by 5 bases, the J end by 4 bases, with 11 bases between. This CDR3 contains 13 residues. The CDR3: CASSLGGVTEAFF. The CDR3 DNA is TGTGCCAGCAGCCTGGGGGGGGTCACTGAAGCTTTCTTT. Filled out from reference TRBV7-2 and TRBJ1-1, the complete variable domain reads GAGVSQSPSNKVTEKGKDVELRCDPISGHTALYWYRQSLGQGLEFLIYFQGNSAPDKSGLPSDRFSAERTGGSVSTLTIQRTQQEDSAVYLCASSLGGVTEAFFGQGTRLTVV.

V and J are TRBV3-1 (or the pseudogene TRBV3-2) and TRBJ1-2; the match to TRBD1 covers 8 bases. Per the germline V gene, CDR1 is LGHDT and CDR2 is YNNKEL (reference sequence). The CDR3 totals 13 residues. The junction had 2 bases not matched to a gene; V was cut back by 4 bases and J by 4 bases. Here the CDR3 reads CASSPDRVYGYTF. The CDR3 nucleotides are TGTGCCAGCAGCCCGGACAGGGTCTATGGCTACACCTTC.

To note about this clone: Other DNA sequences in the same sample also yield this CDR3. The chain combines TRBV2 with TRBJ2-3, with 10 bases fitting TRBD1. The CDR3 is made up of 15 amino acids. Per the germline V gene, CDR1 is SNHLY and CDR2 is FYNNEI. After removal of 6 bases from V and 1 base from J, the junction contained 4 bases not matched to a gene. CDR3 loop: CASSPTGGGTDTQYF. CDR3 DNA sequence: TGTGCCAGCAGCCCGACAGGGGGCGGCACAGATACGCAGTATTTT. Full variable domain (outside the CDR3, taken from reference TRBV2 and TRBJ2-3): EPEVTQTPSHQVTQMGQEVILRCVPISNHLYFYWYRQILGQKVEFLVSFYNNEISEKSEIFDDQFSVERPDGSNFTLKIRSTKLEDSAMYFCASSPTGGGTDTQYFGPGTRLTVL.

The chain joins TRBV4-1 to TRBJ1-5; no firm D call. Trimming pared 0 bases from V and 2 bases from J, leaving 2 bases between. Germline V gene lookup returns CDR1 MGHRA and CDR2 YSYEKL. The CDR3 extends over 13 amino acids. CDR3 sequence (DNA): TGCGCCAGCAGCCAAGACGGCAATCAGCCCCAGCATTTT. As protein: CASSQDGNQPQHF.

The J gene is TRBJ2-7, the V gene TRBV19; D perhaps matches TRBD1 (7 bases). CDR3 length equals 17 residues. Germline V gene lookup returns CDR1 LNHDA and CDR2 SQIVND (reference sequence). V was clipped by 7 bases and J by 3 bases, with 25 bases between them. CDR3 sequence: CASTPGPHRQGLYEQYF. CDR3 coding DNA: TGTGCCAGTACCCCTGGCCCCCACCGACAGGGACTCTACGAGCAGTACTTC.

V gene TRBV12-1 combines with J gene TRBJ2-3; the table calls TRBD2, which could not be checked here. TRBV12-1 is an annotated pseudogene. The CDR3 contains 15 residues. The CDR3 reads CASSFTGLPTDTQYF. The CDR3 region has the DNA TGTGCCAGCAGCTTCACGGGACTTCCCACAGATACGCAGTATTTT.

The chain joins TRBV18 to TRBJ2-3; D gene ambiguous. CDR3 length: 12 residues. The V end was cut by 2 bases, the J end by 4 bases, with 4 bases between. Germline CDR1 KGHSH, CDR2 LQKENI. In DNA form, the CDR3 reads TGTGCCAGCTCACCATCGGCAGATACGCAGTATTTT. This sequence encodes CASSPSADTQYF.

CDR3 in amino acids: CSVAGVNTEAFF. The CDR3 coding sequence is TGCAGCGTGGCAGGGGTGAACACTGAAGCTTTCTTT. J is TRBJ1-1 and V is TRBV29-1; D perhaps matches TRBD1 (6 bases). V dropped 6 bases and J dropped 0 bases, with 8 bases sitting between them. Germline lookup yields CDR1 SQVTM and CDR2 ANQGSEA. The CDR3 spans 12 residues.